A selection of T cell receptor beta chains follows, all from one sample in a study of OX40 agonist ivuxolimab in advanced cancers. Clones were read by immunoSEQ multiplex PCR, and TCRdb kept only the in-frame ones, dropping some. The table includes over 55,000 clones, 84% detected once. Sequenced here: CD4+ or CD8+ T cells sorted from blood, sampled in a trial of the OX40 agonist ivuxolimab. The receptors come from an adult with an advanced solid tumor such as melanoma, head and neck, liver or kidney cancer. The CDR3 runs from the conserved cysteine through the conserved F or W. Fields, in order: D gene, J gene, V gene, clone size, CDR3 DNA, CDR3 protein. D genes are given only for firm matches. The size of a clone is reported for some rows only, either as once, few or many, or as a class for expanded clones.

d_call: TRBD1
j_call: TRBJ2-1
v_call: TRBV29-1
clone_size: .
cdr3_nt: TGCAGCGTTCTCGTCCGAGACAGGGGCGAATACAATGAGCAGTTCTTC
cdr3_aa: CSVLVRDRGEYNEQFF

d_call: .
j_call: TRBJ1-1
v_call: TRBV30
clone_size: few
cdr3_nt: TGTGCTTGGGGCAGGATGAACACTGAAGCTTTCTTT
cdr3_aa: CAWGRMNTEAFF

d_call: TRBD1
j_call: TRBJ1-3
v_call: TRBV18
clone_size: .
cdr3_nt: TGTGCCAGCTCTTCGACAGGGAGCACCATATATTTT
cdr3_aa: CASSSTGSTIYF

d_call: .
j_call: TRBJ1-4
v_call: TRBV7-7
clone_size: .
cdr3_nt: TGTGCTAGCAGCTTAGTATATGGGAGACCCAGGGAAAAACTGTTTTTT
cdr3_aa: CASSLVYGRPREKLFF

d_call: .
j_call: TRBJ1-1
v_call: TRBV30
clone_size: .
cdr3_nt: TGTGCCTGGAGGGGACCCCACAGGGAGACTGAAGCTTTCTTT
cdr3_aa: CAWRGPHRETEAFF

d_call: .
j_call: TRBJ2-1
v_call: TRBV6-5
clone_size: .
cdr3_nt: TGTGCCAGCAGGCCTTCTAGGAATGAGCAGTTCTTC
cdr3_aa: CASRPSRNEQFF

d_call: .
j_call: TRBJ1-1
v_call: TRBV27
clone_size: .
cdr3_nt: TGTGCCAGCACCGGTACTAGGGGGACCCTGGACACTGAAGCTTTCTTT
cdr3_aa: CASTGTRGTLDTEAFF

d_call: .
j_call: TRBJ2-5
v_call: TRBV7-2
clone_size: once
cdr3_nt: TGTGCCAGCAGCGTAGGTGGCAGGGTAGAGACCCAGTACTTC
cdr3_aa: CASSVGGRVETQYF

d_call: .
j_call: TRBJ2-7
v_call: TRBV6-5
clone_size: .
cdr3_nt: TGTGCCAGCAGTTGGGGCAGGGAATACGAGCAGTACTTC
cdr3_aa: CASSWGREYEQYF

d_call: .
j_call: TRBJ2-7
v_call: TRBV7-8
clone_size: .
cdr3_nt: TGTGCCAGCAGCTTACGCCCGGGCGTCGAGCAGTACTTC
cdr3_aa: CASSLRPGVEQYF

d_call: TRBD2
j_call: TRBJ2-1
v_call: TRBV7-8
clone_size: .
cdr3_nt: TGTGCCAGCAGCTTAGCTTTGGCTAGCGGGAGTTCTGAGCAGTTCTTC
cdr3_aa: CASSLALASGSSEQFF

d_call: .
j_call: TRBJ1-4
v_call: TRBV2
clone_size: .
cdr3_nt: TGTGCCAGCAGGAAGGGGGGCAGTAATGAAAAACTGTTTTTT
cdr3_aa: CASRKGGSNEKLFF

d_call: .
j_call: TRBJ1-1
v_call: TRBV5-1
clone_size: .
cdr3_nt: TGCGCCAGCAGCTTGGGATCCGTGAACACTGAAGCTTTCTTT
cdr3_aa: CASSLGSVNTEAFF

d_call: .
j_call: TRBJ1-1
v_call: TRBV4-1
clone_size: few
cdr3_nt: TGCGCCAGCAGCCAAGTTAGGAGGACTGAAGCTTTCTTT
cdr3_aa: CASSQVRRTEAFF

d_call: .
j_call: TRBJ2-6
v_call: TRBV30
clone_size: .
cdr3_nt: TGTGCCTACACCAACCACGAAACACCAGGGTCTGGGGCCAACGTCCTGACTTTC
cdr3_aa: CAYTNHETPGSGANVLTF

d_call: .
j_call: TRBJ1-1
v_call: TRBV5-6
clone_size: .
cdr3_nt: TGTGCCAGCAGCTTGGCGTCAGGGTTTCTGAACACTGAAGCTTTCTTT
cdr3_aa: CASSLASGFLNTEAFF

d_call: .
j_call: TRBJ1-6
v_call: TRBV30
clone_size: few
cdr3_nt: TGTGCCTGGACGGGTCCTAATTCACCCCTCCACTTT
cdr3_aa: CAWTGPNSPLHF

d_call: TRBD1
j_call: TRBJ1-5
v_call: TRBV4-1
clone_size: once
cdr3_nt: TGCGCCAGCAGCCAAGAAGATCACCCAGGGGGTGGTCAGCCCCAGCATTTT
cdr3_aa: CASSQEDHPGGGQPQHF

d_call: .
j_call: TRBJ2-5
v_call: TRBV7-2
clone_size: .
cdr3_nt: TGTGCCAGCAGCTCTCCCCTGGCTGAAGAGACCCAGTACTTC
cdr3_aa: CASSSPLAEETQYF

d_call: .
j_call: TRBJ1-1
v_call: TRBV7-2
clone_size: .
cdr3_nt: TGTGCCAGCAGCATTAACCGTGCGACTGAAGCTTTCTTT
cdr3_aa: CASSINRATEAFF

d_call: .
j_call: TRBJ2-7
v_call: TRBV5-1
clone_size: .
cdr3_nt: TGCGCCAGCAGCTTGGCCGGGATTACCCTTTCCTACGAGCAGTACTTC
cdr3_aa: CASSLAGITLSYEQYF

d_call: TRBD2
j_call: TRBJ2-2
v_call: TRBV4-1
clone_size: .
cdr3_nt: TGCGCCAGCAGCCAGCTACTAGCGGGGGGGCTTTCGAACACCGGGGAGCTGTTTTTT
cdr3_aa: CASSQLLAGGLSNTGELFF

d_call: TRBD1
j_call: TRBJ1-6
v_call: TRBV19
clone_size: once
cdr3_nt: TGTGCCAGTAGTCCGACAGGGGGCGGCTCACCCCTCCACTTT
cdr3_aa: CASSPTGGGSPLHF

d_call: TRBD1
j_call: TRBJ1-4
v_call: TRBV27
clone_size: .
cdr3_nt: TGTGCCAGCAGTTTATCGGTCAGGGGGAGTGAAAAACTGTTTTTT
cdr3_aa: CASSLSVRGSEKLFF

d_call: TRBD1
j_call: TRBJ2-1
v_call: TRBV7-6
clone_size: .
cdr3_nt: TGTGCCAGCAGCCTCGACAGGGCCGTTTACAATGAGCAGTTCTTC
cdr3_aa: CASSLDRAVYNEQFF

d_call: .
j_call: TRBJ2-1
v_call: TRBV9
clone_size: .
cdr3_nt: TGTGCCAGCAGCGTAGTCGCTTCCAATGAGCAGTTCTTC
cdr3_aa: CASSVVASNEQFF

d_call: .
j_call: TRBJ2-3
v_call: TRBV7-3
clone_size: many
cdr3_nt: TGTGCCAGCAGCTTGTCCGGGGCCCATAGCACAGATACGCAGTATTTT
cdr3_aa: CASSLSGAHSTDTQYF

d_call: .
j_call: TRBJ2-1
v_call: TRBV5-1
clone_size: .
cdr3_nt: TGCGCCAGCAGCTCTACACTCACTAGACAGGTTCATGACAGTGAGCAGTTCTTC
cdr3_aa: CASSSTLTRQVHDSEQFF

d_call: TRBD2
j_call: TRBJ2-7
v_call: TRBV6-1
clone_size: few
cdr3_nt: TGTGCCAGCAGTGAGACTAGCGGGAGGAACGAGCAGTACTTC
cdr3_aa: CASSETSGRNEQYF

d_call: .
j_call: TRBJ1-5
v_call: TRBV5-6
clone_size: once
cdr3_nt: TGTGCCAGCAGCTTGGGTGGGGGAAATAGCAATCAGCCCCAGCATTTT
cdr3_aa: CASSLGGGNSNQPQHF

d_call: .
j_call: TRBJ1-4
v_call: TRBV29-1
clone_size: .
cdr3_nt: TGCAGCGCCTTAACCCGGGTGGGGGGCTTAAGCGGAAAACTGTTTTTT
cdr3_aa: CSALTRVGGLSGKLFF

d_call: .
j_call: TRBJ1-4
v_call: TRBV7-8
clone_size: .
cdr3_nt: TGTGCCAGCAGCTTAGAAGGCTACACAACTAATGAAAAACTGTTTTTT
cdr3_aa: CASSLEGYTTNEKLFF

d_call: .
j_call: TRBJ1-5
v_call: TRBV28
clone_size: few
cdr3_nt: TGTGCCAGCAGTCCCACAGAAAGGGGTCAGCCCCAGCATTTT
cdr3_aa: CASSPTERGQPQHF